Below are 23 T cell receptor beta chains sequenced from a single sample in a study of T-cell reconstitution after alpha-beta-depleted transplantation in children. This sample's TCRbeta library carried unique molecular identifier barcodes. Each CDR3 protein gets one entry after TCRdb re-called the PCR reads with MiXCR. The sample lists about 610,000 distinct CDR3 sequences; 10% were seen once. The material was PBMCs from the stem cell graft donor, obtained from the stem cell graft. The receptor set was obtained from a human donor who donated a stem cell graft to a child with acute myeloid leukemia.

This clonotype has just a few counts. This chain connects TRBV7-9 to TRBJ2-1; 7 positions match TRBD2. This CDR3 contains 13 residues. Trimming at V came to 5 bases and at J to 6 bases, leaving 4 bases not matched to a gene. Germline V gene sequence: CDR1 SEHNR, CDR2 FQNEAQ (reference sequence). The CDR3 DNA follows: TGTGCCAGCAGCCGGAGGGAGGGCAATGAGCAGTTCTTC. Translated, it gives CASSRREGNEQFF.

The chain is built from TRBV5-1 and TRBJ2-2; D is possibly TRBD1 (6 bases). With 0 bases removed from V and 1 base from J, the gap between germline ends came to 13 bases. The germline V gene encodes CDR1 SGHRS and CDR2 YFSETQ. The CDR3 loop spans 17 amino acids. The CDR3 sequence: CASSLAPGTLNTGELFF. The CDR3 nucleotides are TGCGCCAGCAGCTTGGCACCCGGGACATTGAACACCGGGGAGCTGTTTTTT.

The V gene is TRBV20-1, the J gene TRBJ2-2; TRBD1 aligns across 8 bases. This CDR3 is 14 amino acids long. V dropped 6 bases and J dropped 1; count of bases not matched to a gene: 4. Germline lookup yields CDR1 DFQATT and CDR2 SNEGSKA (reference sequence). CDR3 protein: CSAYDRGNTGELFF. CDR3 coding DNA: TGCAGTGCCTACGACAGGGGGAACACCGGGGAGCTGTTTTTT.

This clonotype has just a few counts. V is TRBV7-2 and J is TRBJ2-7; 7 bases fit TRBD2. The CDR3 consists of 15 residues. V dropped 1 base and J dropped 6; count of bases not matched to a gene: 9. Germline V lookup: CDR1 SGHTA, CDR2 FQGNSA. CDR3 DNA: TGTGCCAGCAGCTTAGATCGGACTAGGGTCGGCGAGCAGTACTTC. Protein product: CASSLDRTRVGEQYF.

The chain combines TRBV20-1 with TRBJ2-1; D is undetermined. This CDR3 region has 15 residues. CDR1 DFQATT and CDR2 SNEGSKA come from the germline V gene (reference sequence). Trimming left V 0 bases short and J 5 bases short, with 14 bases between. The chain's CDR3 is CSARDPQPRDNEQFF. DNA of the CDR3: TGCAGTGCTAGAGACCCCCAACCCCGGGACAATGAGCAGTTCTTC.

The chain has TRBV12-3 or TRBV12-4 and TRBJ2-1; 14 bases map to TRBD2. V gave up 0 bases and J gave up 4 bases; unmatched junction bases: 2. The CDR3 spans 17 residues. The CDR3 region is CASSLARTSGGYNEQFF. In DNA, the CDR3 is TGTGCCAGCAGTTTAGCGAGGACTAGCGGGGGGTACAATGAGCAGTTCTTC.

This clonotype showed up just a few times. The gene calls are TRBV7-9 and TRBJ2-1; D unclear. Germline V gene lookup returns CDR1 SEHNR and CDR2 FQNEAQ (reference sequence). This CDR3 has 15 residues. V was clipped by 4 bases and J by 10 bases, with 20 bases between them. As DNA, the CDR3 is TGTGCCAGCAGCTCCTGGGGATTGGCAATCGGCGAGCAGTTCTTC. The encoded protein is CASSSWGLAIGEQFF.

The chain recombines TRBV28 with TRBJ1-5; no firm D call. The germline V and J ends were trimmed by 6 bases and 0 bases, with 15 bases remaining between them. The germline gives CDR1 MDHEN, CDR2 SYDVKM. The CDR3 extends over 16 amino acids. The CDR3 DNA is TGTGCCAGCAGCCTCGCGACTGGGTCTAGCAATCAGCCCCAGCATTTT. It encodes CASSLATGSSNQPQHF. Combining the CDR3 with reference TRBV28 and TRBJ1-5 gives the whole variable domain DVKVTQSSRYLVKRTGEKVFLECVQDMDHENMFWYRQDPGLGLRLIYFSYDVKMKEKGDIPEGYSVSREKKERFSLILESASTNQTSMYLCASSLATGSSNQPQHFGDGTRLSIL.

As for this clonotype: At one end, the junction sequence differs from germline, possibly due to a read error. The V and J genes are TRBV7-7 and TRBJ2-2; 7 bases map to TRBD2. Germline lookup yields CDR1 SSHAT and CDR2 FNYEAQ (reference sequence). This CDR3 has 16 residues. In DNA, the CDR3 is TGTGCTAGCAGCACATCTAGCGGAACCAACACCGGGGAGCTGTTTTTT. Its protein is CASSTSSGTNTGELFF.

The chain uses TRBV20-1 and TRBJ2-7, with 10 nucleotides matching TRBD2. The CDR3 has 15 residues. The V gene's germline CDR1 is DFQATT and CDR2 SNEGSKA (reference sequence). The CDR3 DNA sequence: TGCAGCCCTTGGGTAGCGGGAGGTCGCGATCGGGAGCAGTACTTC. It translates to CSPWVAGGRDREQYF.

This clonotype was detected ten times or more. Here the CDR3 reads CSARARLAGPYEQYF. The CDR3 nucleotides are TGCAGTGCTAGAGCCCGACTAGCGGGTCCCTACGAGCAGTACTTC. The chain has TRBV20-1 and TRBJ2-7, with 10 bases matching TRBD2. Germline assignment: CDR1 DFQATT and CDR2 SNEGSKA (reference sequence). The CDR3 runs to 15 residues. J gave up 2 bases and V 1 base, and 5 bases lay outside the gene matches.

This clonotype appeared many times. V and J are TRBV7-2 and TRBJ2-1; D is unresolved. The germline V and J ends were trimmed by 1 base and 2 bases, with 3 bases remaining between them. The germline V gene has CDR1 SGHTA and CDR2 FQGNSA. The CDR3 extends over 13 amino acids. CDR3 residues: CASSLVTYNEQFF. CDR3 nucleotides: TGTGCCAGCAGCTTAGTCACCTACAATGAGCAGTTCTTC.

There are a few counts of this clonotype. The V call is TRBV25-1, the J call TRBJ2-2; either TRBD1 or TRBD2 may fit D (6 bases each). Per the germline V gene, CDR1 is MGHDK and CDR2 is SYGVNS. V was trimmed by 8 bases and J by 7 bases, leaving 17 bases between them. The CDR3 spans 14 residues. The DNA of the CDR3 is TGTGCCAGCTGGGGGGCAGGGAAGATCGGGGAGCTGTTTTTT. It specifies CASWGAGKIGELFF.

The chain couples TRBV15 to TRBJ2-4; TRBD2 agrees at 8 bases. From germline, CDR1 is LNHNV and CDR2 YYDKDF (reference sequence). V shed 1 base and J 8 bases; nucleotides not matched to a gene: 13. The CDR3 extends over 17 amino acids. This CDR3 is CATSRGPSGQKRDIQYF. The CDR3 DNA reads TGTGCCACCAGCAGAGGCCCTAGCGGGCAGAAGAGGGACATTCAGTACTTC.

This chain uses TRBV18 with TRBJ2-2; D uncertain. The ends were cut back, 0 bases at V and 5 bases at J, with 7 bases in the middle. This CDR3 has 14 amino acids. In germline, CDR1 is KGHSH, CDR2 LQKENI. This CDR3 is CASSPPSETGELFF. The CDR3 region has the DNA TGTGCCAGCTCACCACCGTCGGAGACCGGGGAGCTGTTTTTT.

This clonotype was counted between two and nine times. This chain uses TRBV20-1 with TRBJ2-3; 16 nucleotides agree with TRBD2. From germline, CDR1 is DFQATT and CDR2 SNEGSKA (reference sequence). The CDR3 covers 20 residues. V was clipped by 3 bases and J by 4 bases; unmatched bases: 16. The CDR3 nucleotides are TGCAGTGCTAGGATCCCCCTGGGACTAGCGGGAGGGCCTGAGTCAGATACGCAGTATTTT. This translates into CSARIPLGLAGGPESDTQYF.

The chain joins TRBV5-1 to TRBJ2-3; 7 bases agree with TRBD2. The junction had 2 bases not matched to a gene; V was cut back by 0 bases and J by 1 base. The CDR3 totals 15 residues. Germline-derived CDR1 and CDR2 are SGHRS and YFSETQ. The DNA for the CDR3 is TGCGCCAGCAGCTTGGCTGCGGGAGGCACAGATACGCAGTATTTT. It specifies CASSLAAGGTDTQYF. The full variable domain, rest sourced from reference TRBV5-1 and TRBJ2-3, is KAGVTQTPRYLIKTRGQQVTLSCSPISGHRSVSWYQQTPGQGLQFLFEYFSETQRNKGNFPGRFSGRQFSNSRSEMNVSTLELGDSALYLCASSLAAGGTDTQYFGPGTRLTVL.

The count of this clonotype is one. The rearrangement links TRBV30 to TRBJ1-1, with a possible D match to TRBD1 (6 bases). Per germline, CDR1 GTSNPN and CDR2 SVGIG (reference sequence). Trimming cost V 5 bases and J 8 bases, with 12 bases left between them. The CDR3 is 11 amino acids. Here the CDR3 reads CAWVQGAEAFF. DNA for the CDR3: TGTGCCTGGGTACAGGGAGCCGAAGCTTTCTTT.

This clonotype was counted only a few times. The chain carries TRBV13 and TRBJ2-4, with TRBD2 identical over 8 bases. Germline CDR1 PRHDT, CDR2 FYEKMQ (reference sequence). The CDR3 extends over 17 amino acids. V lost 2 bases, J lost 3 bases, and 9 bases stayed unmatched. CDR3 sequence reads: CASSLFREGLGKNIQYF. Written as DNA, the CDR3 is TGTGCCAGCAGCTTATTTCGGGAGGGCCTGGGCAAAAACATTCAGTACTTC.

The rearrangement links TRBV30 to TRBJ1-5, with 7 bases aligning to TRBD1. The CDR3 spans 13 residues. Looked up from germline, CDR1 is GTSNPN and CDR2 is SVGIG (reference sequence). Unmatched junction bases numbered 3, after V lost 1 base and J lost 6 bases. CDR3 region: CAWSGGGPQPQHF. CDR3 DNA sequence: TGTGCCTGGAGTGGAGGGGGCCCTCAGCCCCAGCATTTT.

J is TRBJ2-7 and V is TRBV2; maybe TRBD2 (5 bases). V was pared by 1 base and J by 3 bases, with 10 bases between. Germline V lookup: CDR1 SNHLY, CDR2 FYNNEI. The CDR3 has 14 residues. CDR3 amino acids: CASSEVGGLYEQYF. As DNA, the CDR3 is TGTGCCAGCAGTGAAGTAGGAGGACTCTACGAGCAGTACTTC. Combining the CDR3 with reference TRBV2 and TRBJ2-7 gives the whole variable domain EPEVTQTPSHQVTQMGQEVILRCVPISNHLYFYWYRQILGQKVEFLVSFYNNEISEKSEIFDDQFSVERPDGSNFTLKIRSTKLEDSAMYFCASSEVGGLYEQYFGPGTRLTVT.

V usage is TRBV5-5 and J usage is TRBJ2-1, with D possibly matching TRBD1 (6 bases). Germline CDR1 SGHKS, CDR2 YYEKEE (reference sequence). The V end lost 0 bases, the J end lost 3 bases, and 16 bases lay between the germline ends. The CDR3 spans 17 residues. CDR3 nucleotides: TGTGCCAGCAGCTTGGAAGGGACATTTATGGGCTACAATGAGCAGTTCTTC. Protein: CASSLEGTFMGYNEQFF.

The V gene is TRBV20-1, the J gene TRBJ1-4; perhaps TRBD1 as D (5 bases). The ends were cut back, 6 bases at V and 8 bases at J, with 19 bases in the middle. In germline, CDR1 is DFQATT, CDR2 SNEGSKA (reference sequence). The CDR3 has 14 amino acids. The CDR3 is CSAAETKGTEKLFF. DNA for the CDR3: TGCAGTGCGGCCGAAACGAAGGGGACCGAAAAACTGTTTTTT.